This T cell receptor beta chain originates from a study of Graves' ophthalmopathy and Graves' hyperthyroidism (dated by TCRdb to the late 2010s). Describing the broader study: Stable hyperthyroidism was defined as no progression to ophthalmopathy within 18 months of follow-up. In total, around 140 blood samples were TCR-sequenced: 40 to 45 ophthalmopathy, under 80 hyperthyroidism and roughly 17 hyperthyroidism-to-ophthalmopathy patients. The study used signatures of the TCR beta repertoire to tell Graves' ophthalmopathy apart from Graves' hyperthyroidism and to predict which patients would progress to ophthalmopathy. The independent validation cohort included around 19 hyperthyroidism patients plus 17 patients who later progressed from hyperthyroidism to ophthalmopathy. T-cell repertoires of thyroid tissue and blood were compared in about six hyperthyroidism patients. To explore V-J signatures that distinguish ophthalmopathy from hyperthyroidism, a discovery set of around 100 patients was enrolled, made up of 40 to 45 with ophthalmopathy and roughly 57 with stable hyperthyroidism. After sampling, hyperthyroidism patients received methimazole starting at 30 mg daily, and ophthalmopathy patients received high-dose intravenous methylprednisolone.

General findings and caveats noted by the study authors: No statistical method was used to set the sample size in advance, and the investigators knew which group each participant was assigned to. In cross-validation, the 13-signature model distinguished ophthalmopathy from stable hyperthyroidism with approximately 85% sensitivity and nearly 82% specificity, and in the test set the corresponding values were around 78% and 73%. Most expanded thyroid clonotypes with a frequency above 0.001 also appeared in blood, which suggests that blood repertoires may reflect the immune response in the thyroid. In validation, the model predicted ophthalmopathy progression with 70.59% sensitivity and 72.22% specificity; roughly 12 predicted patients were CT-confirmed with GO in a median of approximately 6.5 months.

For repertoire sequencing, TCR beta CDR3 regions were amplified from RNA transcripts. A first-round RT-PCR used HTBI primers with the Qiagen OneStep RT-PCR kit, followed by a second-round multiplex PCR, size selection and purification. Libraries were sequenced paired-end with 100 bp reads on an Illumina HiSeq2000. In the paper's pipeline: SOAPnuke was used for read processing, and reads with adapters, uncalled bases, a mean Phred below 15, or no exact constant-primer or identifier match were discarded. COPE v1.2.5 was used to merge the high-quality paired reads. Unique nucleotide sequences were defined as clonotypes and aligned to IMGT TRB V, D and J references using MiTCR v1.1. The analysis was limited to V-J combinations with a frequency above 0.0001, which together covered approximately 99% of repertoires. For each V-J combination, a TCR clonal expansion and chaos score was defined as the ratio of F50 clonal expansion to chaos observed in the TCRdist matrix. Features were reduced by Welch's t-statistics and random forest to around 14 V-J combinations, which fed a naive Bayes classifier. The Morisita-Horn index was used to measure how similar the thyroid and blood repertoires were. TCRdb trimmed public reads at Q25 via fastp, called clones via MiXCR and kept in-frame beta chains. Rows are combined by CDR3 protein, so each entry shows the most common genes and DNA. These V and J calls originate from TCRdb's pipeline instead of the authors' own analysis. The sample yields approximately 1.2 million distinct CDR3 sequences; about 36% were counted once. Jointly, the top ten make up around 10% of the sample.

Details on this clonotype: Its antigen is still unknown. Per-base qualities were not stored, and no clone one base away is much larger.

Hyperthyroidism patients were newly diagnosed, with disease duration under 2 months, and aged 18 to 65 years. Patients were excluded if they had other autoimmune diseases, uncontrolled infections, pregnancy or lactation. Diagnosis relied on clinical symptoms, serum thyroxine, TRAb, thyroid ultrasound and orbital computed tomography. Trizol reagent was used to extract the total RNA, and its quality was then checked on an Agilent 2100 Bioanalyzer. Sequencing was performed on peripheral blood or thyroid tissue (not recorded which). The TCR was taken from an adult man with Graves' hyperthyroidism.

This receptor has the CDR3 CASSFGVQGREQYF. DNA sequence: TGTGCCAGCAGCTTTGGAGTCCAGGGCCGCGAGCAGTACTTC. The V and J segments used are TRBV9 and TRBJ2-7, with a weak D call of TRBD1 (5 bases match). V sheds 4 bases and J sheds 6 bases, leaving 17 bases between their ends. The CDR3 spans 14 residues, from the cysteine through the phenylalanine. Only the CDR3 DNA is retained, 42 bases long and in frame from the first base. In the germline V gene, CDR1 corresponds to SGDLS and CDR2 to YYNGEE. Full variable domain (CDR3 extended with the reference TRBV9 and TRBJ2-7 proteins): DSGVTQTPKHLITATGQRVTLRCSPRSGDLSVYWYQQSLDQGLQFLIQYYNGEERAKGNILERFSAQQFPDLHSELNLSSLELGDSALYFCASSFGVQGREQYFGPGTRLTVT.